Listed below are T cell receptor beta chains from one sample, sequenced in a study of response to subunit inactivated influenza vaccine. TCRdb processed the RT-PCR reads anew with MiXCR; each CDR3 protein has one entry. The table includes about 780,000 distinct CDR3 sequences, 15% to 20% detected once. The source material was PBMCs from blood, sampled less than 6 days after vaccination. The receptor source for this set is a man over 45 who received an inactivated influenza vaccine. The CDR3 runs from the conserved cysteine through the conserved F or W. D genes are given only for firm matches. Clone size, where shown, is once, few, many, or a class for clones that have expanded.

clone_size d_call j_call v_call cdr3_nt cdr3_aa
many NA TRBJ2-3 TRBV12-3/TRBV12-4 TGTGCCAGCACCCAGGGGTTGCGAGCAGATACGCAGTATTTT CASTQGLRADTQYF
few NA TRBJ1-1 TRBV5-1 TGCGCCAGCAGCTTGGCCGCACTGGGGGACACTGAAGCTTTCTTT CASSLAALGDTEAFF
few NA TRBJ2-3 TRBV7-3 TGTGCCAGCAGCTTATCACACAACACAGATACGCAGTATTTT CASSLSHNTDTQYF
few NA TRBJ2-7 TRBV9 TGTGCCAGCAGCGTAGCCGCAGACTCAGCGCTCTACGAGCAGTACTTC CASSVAADSALYEQYF
NA NA TRBJ2-7 TRBV20-1 TGCAGCTTCAGTAAGGAAGGGTTGCCCGGGACCCAGGAAGGGGAGCAGTACTTC CSFSKEGLPGTQEGEQYF
NA TRBD2 TRBJ2-3 TRBV5-1 TGCGCCAGCAGCTGGGGACTAGCGGGAGTTCCCACAGATACGCAGTATTTT CASSWGLAGVPTDTQYF
NA NA TRBJ2-5 TRBV20-1 TGCAGTGCTAGGATAGGTCAAGAGACCCAGTACTTC CSARIGQETQYF
many TRBD1 TRBJ2-7 TRBV10-1 TGCGCCAGCAGTGAGGGGGGGACAGGGGAGCAGTACTTC CASSEGGTGEQYF
NA NA TRBJ1-2 TRBV29-1 TGCAGCGTTGGAGTCGGGGAGAGAGACTATGGCTACACCTTC CSVGVGERDYGYTF
NA NA TRBJ1-4 TRBV20-1 TGCAGTGCTAGAGACGGACGGCGCTCTAGGGAAAAACTGTTTTTT CSARDGRRSREKLFF
few NA TRBJ1-1 TRBV9 TGTGCCAGCAGCGTACGGGAGTCGTGGACTGAAGCTTTCTTT CASSVRESWTEAFF
NA TRBD2 TRBJ2-7 TRBV6-2/TRBV6-3 TGTGCCAGCAGTTACACCTTGGGGACTACCTACGAGCAGTACTTC CASSYTLGTTYEQYF
NA NA TRBJ2-1 TRBV6-1 TGTGCCAGCAGCTGCCCTCCTGGGGGAGGCCCCTACAATGAGCAGTTCTTC CASSCPPGGGPYNEQFF
NA TRBD1 TRBJ1-2 TRBV5-6 TGTGCCAGCAGCTTGGTCGGACAGGGGGCGCATGGCTACACCTTC CASSLVGQGAHGYTF
few TRBD2 TRBJ2-3 TRBV20-1 TGCAGTGCTAGTGGACTAGCGGGGGCCACAGATACGCAGTATTTT CSASGLAGATDTQYF
NA TRBD1 TRBJ1-2 TRBV29-1 TGCAGCGTTGATGGACAGGGGATATGGGGCTACACCTTC CSVDGQGIWGYTF
few TRBD2 TRBJ2-3 TRBV20-1 TGCAGTGCTAGGGGTTTAGCGGGAGTTTGGGATACGCAGTATTTT CSARGLAGVWDTQYF
NA TRBD2 TRBJ2-1 TRBV7-8 TGTGCCAGCAGCTTATCCCGCCTAGCGGGGATCGATGAGCAGTTCTTC CASSLSRLAGIDEQFF
NA NA TRBJ2-5 TRBV7-2 TGTGCCAGCAGCTTAGCTAGCGGAAACCAAGAGACCCAGTACTTC CASSLASGNQETQYF
many NA TRBJ1-1 TRBV29-1 TGCAGCGTTGAGGAAACAGGGAACACTGAAGCTTTCTTT CSVEETGNTEAFF
many NA TRBJ2-7 TRBV27 TGTGCCAGCTATGCCTGGGGAAGATCCTACGAGCAGTACTTC CASYAWGRSYEQYF
NA NA TRBJ2-3 TRBV29-1 TGCAGCGTTGTTCAGGGTGTCACAGATACGCAGTATTTT CSVVQGVTDTQYF
few NA TRBJ1-5 TRBV6-1 TGTGCCAGCAGATCAACCATAAATCAGCCCCAGCATTTT CASRSTINQPQHF
few NA TRBJ2-5 TRBV3-1 TGTGCCAGCCGAAGGGAAACCGGGAGCCAGTACTTC CASRRETGSQYF
few TRBD1 TRBJ2-7 TRBV7-8 TGTGCCAGCAGCTTGTGGACAGGGGTCTCCTACGAGCAGTACTTC CASSLWTGVSYEQYF
NA NA TRBJ2-1 TRBV30 TGTGCCTGGAGTACTTCACCGGGCAATGAGCAGTTCTTC CAWSTSPGNEQFF
few NA TRBJ2-3 TRBV24-1 TGTGCCACCAGTGACTTCGATCATGTAGATACGCAGTATTTT CATSDFDHVDTQYF
few NA TRBJ2-3 TRBV20-1 TGCAGTGCTAGACCGCTGTCTTCCACAGATACGCAGTATTTT CSARPLSSTDTQYF
NA NA TRBJ2-2 TRBV24-1 TGTGCCACCAGTGACCGAACAGGAATTGGGAACACCGGGGAGCTGTTTTTT CATSDRTGIGNTGELFF
NA TRBD1 TRBJ2-5 TRBV15 TGTGCCACCAGCGTGGGACAGGGATTCGAGACCCAGTACTTC CATSVGQGFETQYF
NA TRBD2 TRBJ2-5 TRBV14 TGTGCCAGCAGCCAAGTAGCGGGAGCCCGCGAGACCCAGTACTTC CASSQVAGARETQYF
NA NA TRBJ1-4 TRBV6-5 TGTGCCAGCAGTTACTCGAACACTAATGAAAAACTGTTTTTT CASSYSNTNEKLFF
few TRBD1 TRBJ1-4 TRBV5-1 TGCGCCAAAAGCAGGGGGCGAAATGAAAAACTGTTTTTT CAKSRGRNEKLFF
NA TRBD1 TRBJ2-7 TRBV16 TGTGCCAGCAGCCCCTGGGACAGGGGGGTCTACGAGCAGTACTTC CASSPWDRGVYEQYF
few TRBD2 TRBJ2-2 TRBV9 TGTGCCAGCAGCGACCGTGGCGGGACTACAACAACCGGGGAGCTGTTTTTT CASSDRGGTTTTGELFF
NA NA TRBJ2-7 TRBV30 TGTGCCTGGAGTGTTAAGTACGGGGACCTGGGGGACGACTCCTACGAGCAGTACTTC CAWSVKYGDLGDDSYEQYF
many TRBD1 TRBJ2-7 TRBV4-3 TGCGCCAGCAGCCAAGGGACGGGGACAGGTTACGAGCAGTACTTC CASSQGTGTGYEQYF
few NA TRBJ2-5 TRBV7-6 TGTGCCAGCAGCGCGGGACTTGGATGGGAGACCCAGTACTTC CASSAGLGWETQYF
NA NA TRBJ2-1 TRBV29-1 TGCAGCGCCCCGAGATTTCGGGCAGACAATGAGCAGTTCTTC CSAPRFRADNEQFF
few TRBD1 TRBJ2-7 TRBV10-3 TGTGCCATCAGGGCGGACAGGAGCTCCTACGAGCAGTACTTC CAIRADRSSYEQYF